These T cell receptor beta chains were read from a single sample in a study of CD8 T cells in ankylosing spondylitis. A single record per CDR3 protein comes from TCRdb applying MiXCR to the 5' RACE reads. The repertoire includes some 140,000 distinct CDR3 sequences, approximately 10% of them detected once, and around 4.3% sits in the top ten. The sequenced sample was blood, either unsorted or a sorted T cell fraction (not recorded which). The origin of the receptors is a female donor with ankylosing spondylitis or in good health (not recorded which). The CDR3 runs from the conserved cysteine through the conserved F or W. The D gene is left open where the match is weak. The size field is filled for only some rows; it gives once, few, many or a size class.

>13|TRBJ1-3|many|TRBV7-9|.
CALRRVTGNTIYF
TGTGCCCTGCGGCGGGTTACTGGAAACACCATATATTTT
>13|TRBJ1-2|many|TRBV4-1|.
CATRGAANYGYTF
TGCGCCACCAGAGGGGCAGCTAACTATGGCTACACCTTC
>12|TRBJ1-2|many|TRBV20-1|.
CSASRTGYGYTF
TGCAGTGCCTCCCGGACGGGTTATGGCTACACCTTC
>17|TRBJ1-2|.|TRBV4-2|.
CASSLTGQMGTNYGYTF
TGTGCCAGCAGCCTAACAGGGCAAATGGGGACTAACTATGGCTACACCTTC
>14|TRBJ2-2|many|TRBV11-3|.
CASSRPARTGELFF
TGTGCCAGCAGCCGGCCCGCCCGGACCGGGGAGCTGTTTTTT
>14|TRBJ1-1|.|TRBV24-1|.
CATSDPGRSTEAFF
TGTGCTACCAGTGACCCAGGACGAAGCACTGAAGCTTTCTTT
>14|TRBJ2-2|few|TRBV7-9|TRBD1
CASSFRTGVGELFF
TGTGCCAGCAGCTTTCGGACAGGGGTCGGGGAGCTGTTTTTT
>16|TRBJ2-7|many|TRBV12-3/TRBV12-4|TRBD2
CASSGDWLAGTYEQYF
TGTGCCAGCAGTGGGGACTGGCTAGCGGGAACCTACGAGCAGTACTTC
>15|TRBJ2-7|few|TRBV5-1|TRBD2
CASSLLWGGLYEQYF
TGCGCCAGCAGCTTGCTGTGGGGAGGGCTCTACGAGCAGTACTTC
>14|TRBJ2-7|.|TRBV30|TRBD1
CAWSAGQALNEQYF
TGTGCCTGGAGTGCGGGACAGGCATTAAACGAGCAGTACTTC
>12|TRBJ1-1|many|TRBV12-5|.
CADSLGGTEAFF
TGTGCTGACTCGCTGGGCGGCACTGAAGCTTTCTTT
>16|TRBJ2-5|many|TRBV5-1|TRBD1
CASSPRGNRGQETQYF
TGCGCCAGCAGCCCCAGAGGGAACAGGGGCCAGGAGACCCAGTACTTC
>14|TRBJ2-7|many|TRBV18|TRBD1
CASSPGDRGIEQYF
TGTGCCAGCTCACCAGGGGACAGGGGTATCGAGCAGTACTTC
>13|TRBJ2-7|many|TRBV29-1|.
CSVEELGTYEQYF
TGCAGCGTTGAAGAGTTGGGAACCTACGAGCAGTACTTC
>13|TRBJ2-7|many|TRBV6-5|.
CASSYRYNYEQYF
TGTGCCAGCAGTTACCGGTATAACTACGAGCAGTACTTC
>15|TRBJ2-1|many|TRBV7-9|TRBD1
CASSLGRDRVGEQFF
TGTGCCAGCAGCTTAGGTAGGGACAGGGTAGGTGAGCAGTTCTTC
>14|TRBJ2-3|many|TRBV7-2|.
CASSGGFWTDTQYF
TGTGCCAGCAGCGGCGGGTTCTGGACAGATACGCAGTATTTT
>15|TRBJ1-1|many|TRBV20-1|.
CSARVTGDMNTEAFF
TGCAGTGCTAGAGTTACAGGCGACATGAACACTGAAGCTTTCTTT
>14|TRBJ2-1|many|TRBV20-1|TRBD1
CSAVRDRIYNEQFF
TGCAGTGCCGTCCGGGACAGAATTTACAATGAGCAGTTCTTC
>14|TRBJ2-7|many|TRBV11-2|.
CASSLAGGSYEQYF
TGTGCCAGCAGCCTAGCCGGGGGATCCTACGAGCAGTACTTC
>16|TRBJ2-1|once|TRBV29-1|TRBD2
CSVEEWRAGGNNEQFF
TGCAGCGTTGAGGAATGGCGAGCGGGAGGAAACAATGAGCAGTTCTTC
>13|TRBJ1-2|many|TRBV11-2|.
CASSPDSRQGYTF
TGTGCCAGCAGCCCCGACAGCCGGCAGGGCTACACCTTC
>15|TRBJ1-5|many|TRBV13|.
CASSWAGGLGQPQHF
TGTGCCAGCAGCTGGGCGGGGGGACTGGGACAGCCCCAGCATTTT
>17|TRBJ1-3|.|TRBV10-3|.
CAISESTAELSGNTIYF
TGTGCCATCAGTGAGTCGACGGCAGAGCTCTCTGGAAACACCATATATTTT
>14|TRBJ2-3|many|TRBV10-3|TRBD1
CAISADRAADTQYF
TGTGCCATCAGTGCCGACAGGGCGGCGGATACGCAGTATTTT
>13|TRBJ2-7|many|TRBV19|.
CASRDKIGNEQYF
TGTGCCAGTAGGGACAAAATCGGGAACGAGCAGTACTTC
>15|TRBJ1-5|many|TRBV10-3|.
CAISESQRNNQPQHF
TGTGCCATCAGTGAGTCACAGCGTAACAATCAGCCCCAGCATTTT
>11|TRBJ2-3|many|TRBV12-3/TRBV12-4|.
CASSFLDTQYF
TGTGCCAGCAGTTTTTTGGATACGCAGTATTTT
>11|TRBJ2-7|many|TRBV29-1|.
CSVEWEYEQYF
TGCAGCGTTGAATGGGAGTACGAGCAGTACTTC
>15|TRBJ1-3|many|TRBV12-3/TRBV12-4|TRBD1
CASKGQGSSGNTIYF
TGTGCCAGCAAGGGACAGGGAAGCTCTGGAAACACCATATATTTT
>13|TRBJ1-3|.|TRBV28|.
CASSLKEGHTRYF
TGTGCCAGCAGTTTAAAGGAAGGCCACACCAGATATTTT
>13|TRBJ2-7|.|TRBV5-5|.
CASTFGQFYEQYF
TGTGCCAGCACCTTCGGACAGTTCTACGAGCAGTACTTC
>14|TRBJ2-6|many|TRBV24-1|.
CATSLSSGANVLTF
TGTGCCACCAGTCTTTCGTCTGGGGCCAACGTCCTGACTTTC
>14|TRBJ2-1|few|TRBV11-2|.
CASSRGTVRYEQFF
TGTGCCAGCAGCAGAGGGACGGTCCGGTACGAGCAGTTCTTC
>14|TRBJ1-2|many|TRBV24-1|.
CATSDRGQFYGYTF
TGTGCCACCAGTGATCGTGGACAGTTCTATGGCTACACCTTC
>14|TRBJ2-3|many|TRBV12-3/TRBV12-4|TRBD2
CASSLSGGGDTQYF
TGTGCCAGCAGTTTAAGCGGGGGTGGCGATACGCAGTATTTT
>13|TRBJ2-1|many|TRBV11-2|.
CASSLPIHNEQFF
TGTGCCAGCAGCTTACCTATTCACAATGAGCAGTTCTTC
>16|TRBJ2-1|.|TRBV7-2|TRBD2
CASSPSGVGSYNEQFF
TGTGCCAGCAGCCCAAGCGGGGTTGGCTCCTACAATGAGCAGTTCTTC
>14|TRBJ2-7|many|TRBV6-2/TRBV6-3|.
CASTGYMGHYEQYF
TGTGCCAGCACGGGATATATGGGACACTACGAGCAGTACTTC
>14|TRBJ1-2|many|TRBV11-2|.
CASSFLGGNYGYTF
TGTGCCAGCAGCTTCCTTGGAGGGAACTATGGCTACACCTTC
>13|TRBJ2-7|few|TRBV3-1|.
CASSLDALVGQYF
TGTGCCAGCAGCCTGGACGCCCTGGTTGGGCAGTACTTC
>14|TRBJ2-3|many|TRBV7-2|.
CASSRETTARGQYF
TGTGCCAGCAGCCGGGAGACTACCGCCCGAGGGCAGTATTTT
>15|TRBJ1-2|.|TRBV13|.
CASSVLSGTQYGYTF
TGTGCCAGCAGCGTACTCTCCGGGACCCAATATGGCTACACCTTC
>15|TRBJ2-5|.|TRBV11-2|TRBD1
CASSSIPGQQETQYF
TGTGCCAGCAGCTCTATACCGGGACAGCAAGAGACCCAGTACTTC
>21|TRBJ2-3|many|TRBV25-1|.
CASSDRDRALAGASQRGTQYF
TGTGCCAGCAGTGACCGGGACAGGGCTCTAGCGGGGGCCTCGCAACGGGGTACGCAGTATTTT
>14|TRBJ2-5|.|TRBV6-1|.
CATGAGTTKETQYF
TGTGCCACGGGGGCCGGGACTACCAAAGAGACCCAGTACTTC
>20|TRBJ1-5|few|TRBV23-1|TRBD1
CASSQSLGQGARIGNQPQHF
TGCGCCAGCAGTCAATCTTTGGGACAGGGGGCGCGGATAGGGAATCAGCCCCAGCATTTT
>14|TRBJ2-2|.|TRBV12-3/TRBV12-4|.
CASSSGTSPGELFF
TGTGCCAGCAGTTCCGGGACGAGTCCCGGGGAGCTGTTTTTT
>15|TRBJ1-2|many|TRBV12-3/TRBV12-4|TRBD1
CASTHSTGGSYGYTF
TGTGCCAGCACCCACTCGACAGGGGGCAGCTATGGCTACACCTTC
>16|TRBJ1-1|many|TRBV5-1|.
CASSLALRGTNTEAFF
TGCGCCAGCAGCTTGGCCTTGCGAGGCACGAACACTGAAGCTTTCTTT
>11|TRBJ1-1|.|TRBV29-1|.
CSVETGTEAFF
TGCAGCGTTGAAACGGGCACTGAAGCTTTCTTT
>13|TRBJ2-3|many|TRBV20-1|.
CSARVAVTDTQYF
TGCAGTGCTAGAGTTGCGGTCACAGATACGCAGTATTTT
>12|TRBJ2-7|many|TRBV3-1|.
CASSPTDYEQYF
TGTGCCAGCAGCCCCACGGACTACGAGCAGTACTTC
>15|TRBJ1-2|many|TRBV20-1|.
CSAKKMGQRGYGYTF
TGCAGTGCGAAAAAAATGGGACAACGTGGATATGGCTACACCTTC
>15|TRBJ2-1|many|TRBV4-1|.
CASTVVVTANNEQFF
TGCGCCAGCACCGTCGTCGTGACAGCCAACAATGAGCAGTTCTTC
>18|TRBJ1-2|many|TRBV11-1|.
CASSLPRPAARANYGYTF
TGTGCCAGCAGCTTACCCAGACCAGCAGCGCGGGCCAACTATGGCTACACCTTC
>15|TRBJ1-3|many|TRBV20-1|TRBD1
CSARVGTGARNTIYF
TGCAGTGCTAGAGTCGGGACAGGGGCTAGAAACACCATATATTTT
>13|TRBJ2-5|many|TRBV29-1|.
CSVEAQRQETQYF
TGCAGCGTTGAAGCCCAGCGGCAAGAGACCCAGTACTTC